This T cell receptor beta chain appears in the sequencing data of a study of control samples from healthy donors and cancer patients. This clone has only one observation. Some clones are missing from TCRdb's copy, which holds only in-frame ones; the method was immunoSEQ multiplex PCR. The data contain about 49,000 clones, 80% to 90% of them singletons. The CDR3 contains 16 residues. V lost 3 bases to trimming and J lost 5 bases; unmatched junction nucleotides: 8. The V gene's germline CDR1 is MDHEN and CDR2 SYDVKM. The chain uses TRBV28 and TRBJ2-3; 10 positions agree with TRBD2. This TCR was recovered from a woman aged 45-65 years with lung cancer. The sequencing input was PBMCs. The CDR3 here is CASSLNSGGAKDTQYF. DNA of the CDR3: TGTGCCAGCAGTTTGAACAGCGGGGGGGCCAAAGATACGCAGTATTTT.